This T cell receptor beta chain was identified in a study of beta chain features in type 1 diabetes. For the study at large: Roughly 98 million sorted cells were examined across all samples. Regarding the study as a whole: Among all four CD4+ subsets, Type 1 diabetes patients had TCRB CDR3s that were moderately but significantly shorter.

The germline gives CDR1 KGHSH, CDR2 LQKENI. Trimming cost V 6 bases and J 8 bases; bases outside gene matches: 7. The CDR3 is 12 amino acids. Isolation of CD4+ naive, central memory, regulatory and stem cell-like memory cells was achieved by sorting via CD45RO/CCR7/CD25/CD127/CD95/CD27. Concerning this clone itself: Its antigen is unknown.

Every isolated RNA sample was fully reverse transcribed, so sequencing captured expressed TCRB transcripts. Sequencing was performed with immunoSEQ multiplex PCR; in TCRdb, only in-frame clones are kept and a portion is missing. The table records around 200,000 clones, around 13% of them present only once. The sequencing input was central memory CD4+ T cells from blood. This chain connects TRBV18 to TRBJ2-7; 7 bases line up with TRBD1. The TCR comes from a woman between 18 and 30 years old in good health. CDR3 DNA: TGTGCCAGCTCGCAAGACAGGGAACAGCAGTACTTC. This gives the protein CASSQDREQQYF. Supplemented by reference TRBV18 and TRBJ2-7, the full variable domain reads NAGVMQNPRHLVRRRGQEARLRCSPMKGHSHVYWYRQLPEEGLKFMVYLQKENIIDESGMPKERFSAEFPKEGPSILRIQQVVRGDSAAYFCASSQDREQQYFGPGTRLTVT.